This is a list of T cell receptor beta chains from one sample in a study of cytomegalovirus exposure and HLA in healthy donors. The method was immunoSEQ multiplex PCR; TCRdb's version includes in-frame clones alone and lacks a portion of them. The sample consists of over 150,000 clones, 82% of them appearing once. Material: PBMCs. These receptors originate from a girl aged 2-9 years in good health and CMV-seropositive. Both conserved end residues are part of each CDR3. D genes are given only for firm matches. Where a row states a size, it is once, few, many or the class of an expanded clone; other rows omit it.

v_gene	j_gene	abundance	d_gene	CDR3nt	CDR3aa
TRBV5-4	TRBJ1-3	-	TRBD1	TGTGCCAGCAGCACAGGGGCTGGAAACACCATATATTTT	CASSTGAGNTIYF
TRBV20-1	TRBJ2-7	-	TRBD2	TGCAGTGCTGGGACTAGCTACGAGCAGTACTTC	CSAGTSYEQYF
TRBV2	TRBJ1-4	-	-	TGTGCCAGCATGGGCTTTGAGGGTGAAAAACTGTTTTTT	CASMGFEGEKLFF
TRBV29-1	TRBJ2-5	few	-	TGCAGCGTTGAAGATGATTGGAAGGCCGGAGGCCAAGAGACCCAGTACTTC	CSVEDDWKAGGQETQYF
TRBV2	TRBJ1-4	-	TRBD1	TGTGCCAGCAGTGCGGACAGGGGTAATGAAAAACTGTTTTTT	CASSADRGNEKLFF
TRBV5-4	TRBJ1-2	few	-	TGTGCCAGCAGCTTCCGGGGGATCGGCTATGGCTACACCTTC	CASSFRGIGYGYTF
TRBV27	TRBJ2-7	-	TRBD1	TGTGCCAGCAGTGGGGACAGGGAGGTTTTTGGCGAGCAGTACTTC	CASSGDREVFGEQYF
TRBV28	TRBJ1-2	-	-	TGTGCCAGCAGTCCTCACACGAGGTATGGCTACACCTTC	CASSPHTRYGYTF
TRBV12-5	TRBJ2-2	-	-	TGTGCTAGTGCCTCGTCCCTCCAATTGGGGCGCGACACCGGGGAGCTGTTTTTT	CASASSLQLGRDTGELFF
TRBV27	TRBJ2-3	-	TRBD2	TGTGCCAGCAGAGATAAGCGGGAGGGTTCCCGTAGCACAGATACGCAGTATTTT	CASRDKREGSRSTDTQYF